Given below is one T cell receptor (beta chain) in context. Unmatched junction bases numbered 6, after V lost 2 bases and J lost 8 bases. This CDR3 has 14 amino acids. Per the germline V gene, CDR1 is SGHDT and CDR2 is YYEEEE. These data come from a study of cytomegalovirus exposure and HLA in healthy donors. Primers included in the PCR were 60 Vbeta and 13 Jbeta primers. Repertoires were generated with immunoSEQ multiplex PCR, while TCRdb's copy carries only in-frame clones and drops some. The sample lists roughly 150,000 clones, around 70% occurring once. The receptor's source is a man between 18 and 29 years old in good health and CMV-seropositive. The chain recombines TRBV5-6 with TRBJ1-4; TRBD1 matches 7 bases. The sequencing sample was made of PBMCs. CDR3 protein: CASSLQGRSEKLFF. DNA for the CDR3: TGTGCCAGCAGCTTACAGGGGCGGTCGGAAAAACTGTTTTTT.